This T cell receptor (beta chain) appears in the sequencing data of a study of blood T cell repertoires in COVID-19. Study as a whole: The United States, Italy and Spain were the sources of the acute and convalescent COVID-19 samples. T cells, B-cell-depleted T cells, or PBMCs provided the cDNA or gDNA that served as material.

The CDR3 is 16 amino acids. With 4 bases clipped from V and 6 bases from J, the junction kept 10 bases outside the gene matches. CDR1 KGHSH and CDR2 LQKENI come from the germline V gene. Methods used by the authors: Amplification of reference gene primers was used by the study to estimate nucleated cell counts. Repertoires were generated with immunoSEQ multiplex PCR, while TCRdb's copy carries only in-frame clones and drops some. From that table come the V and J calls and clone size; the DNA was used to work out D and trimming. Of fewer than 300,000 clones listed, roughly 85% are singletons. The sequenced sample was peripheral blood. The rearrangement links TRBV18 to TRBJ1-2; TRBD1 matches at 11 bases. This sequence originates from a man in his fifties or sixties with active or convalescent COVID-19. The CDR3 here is CASSLGQGAVRNGYTF. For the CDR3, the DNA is TGTGCCAGCTCACTAGGACAGGGGGCGGTTCGCAATGGCTACACCTTC.